Sequencing of this TCR beta chain was carried out in a study of radiotherapy plus CTLA-4 blockade in lung cancer. Germline CDR1 reads PRHDT; CDR2 reads FYEKMQ (reference sequence). The CDR3 totals 14 residues. The V end was cut by 4 bases, the J end by 2 bases, with 11 bases between. Points from the study as a whole: Early clone dynamics of blood T cells, plus interferon-beta, reportedly predicted response best. Tumor-derived TCR clones expanded in blood after radiotherapy plus ipilimumab.

Note on this clone: Its target is not known.

Some clones are missing from TCRdb's copy, which holds only in-frame ones; the method was immunoSEQ multiplex PCR. The sample records some 110,000 clones, over 65% being singletons. Treatment of patients with chemo-refractory metastatic non-small-cell lung cancer consisted of focal radiation plus CTLA-4 blockade with ipilimumab. The clonotype was recovered from a human donor with non-small cell lung cancer that progressed on radiotherapy plus ipilimumab. Some clones in this sample may be carry-over from other donors' samples. The sequencing here drew on peripheral blood, taken from a patient treated with radiotherapy plus ipilimumab. The chain couples TRBV13 to TRBJ1-1; possible D gene TRBD1, 5 bases. The CDR3 nucleotides read TGTGCCAGCAGCTCAGGACATACAAACACTGAAGCTTTCTTT. The encoded protein is CASSSGHTNTEAFF.